This TCR beta chain was identified in a study of T-cell memory formation after mild COVID-19. Study-level information: Largely donor-specific sequence clusters came from a couple of donors.

V trimming: 3 bases; J trimming: 7 bases; junction bases outside the gene matches: 6. CDR1 and CDR2 from the germline V gene are SQVTM and ANQGSEA. The CDR3 is 13 residues long. Each CDR3 protein is one row after TCRdb ran MiXCR on the 5' RACE reads. The repertoire consists of roughly 150,000 distinct CDR3 sequences, with around 14% occurring once and the leading ten covering 25% to 30%. A remark on this clonotype: Its antigen is as yet unknown.

Study findings and constraints: Prior to infection, memory already included some responding clones, suggesting cross-reactive memory joined. Day 15 to 85 contracting clones showed balanced CD4/CD8; day 15 to 37 expanders favored CD4+.

The receptor's source is an adult woman who had mild COVID-19 (a few samples of this study predate the infection). Cell type and time point are not known. Sequencing used PBMCs or a T cell subset sorted from them (not recorded which). This sequence joins TRBV29-1 and TRBJ1-2; TRBD1 matches 9 bases. CDR3 sequence reads: CSVDPGTGFGYTF. CDR3 nucleotides: TGCAGCGTTGACCCCGGGACAGGGTTTGGCTACACCTTC.